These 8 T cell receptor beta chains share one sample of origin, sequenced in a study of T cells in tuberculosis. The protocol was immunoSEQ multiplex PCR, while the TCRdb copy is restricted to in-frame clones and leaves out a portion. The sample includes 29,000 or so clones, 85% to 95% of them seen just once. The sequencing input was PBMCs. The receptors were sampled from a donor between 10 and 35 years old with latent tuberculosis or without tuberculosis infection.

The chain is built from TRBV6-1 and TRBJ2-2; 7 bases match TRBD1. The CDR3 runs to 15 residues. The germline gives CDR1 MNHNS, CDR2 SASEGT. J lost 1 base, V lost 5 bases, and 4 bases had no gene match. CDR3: CASSLGQRNTGELFF. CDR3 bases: TGTGCCAGCAGTTTGGGACAGAGGAACACCGGGGAGCTGTTTTTT.

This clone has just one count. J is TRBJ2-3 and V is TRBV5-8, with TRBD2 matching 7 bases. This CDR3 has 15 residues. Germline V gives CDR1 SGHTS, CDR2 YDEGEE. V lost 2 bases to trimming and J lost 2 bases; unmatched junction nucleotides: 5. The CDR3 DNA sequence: TGTGCCAGCAGCTTTGCTAGCGGAGACACAGATACGCAGTATTTT. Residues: CASSFASGDTDTQYF. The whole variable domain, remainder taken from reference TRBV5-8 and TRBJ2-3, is EAGVTQSPTHLIKTRGQQATLRCSPISGHTSVYWYQQALGLGLQFLLWYDEGEERNRGNFPPRFSGRQFPNYSSELNVNALELEDSALYLCASSFASGDTDTQYFGPGTRLTVL.

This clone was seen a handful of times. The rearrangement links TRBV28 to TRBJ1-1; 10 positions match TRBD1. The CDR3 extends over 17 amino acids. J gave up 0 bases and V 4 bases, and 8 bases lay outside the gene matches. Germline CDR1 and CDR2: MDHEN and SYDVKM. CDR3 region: CASSSLQGTGVNTEAFF. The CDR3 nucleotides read TGTGCCAGCAGTTCCCTTCAAGGGACAGGGGTGAACACTGAAGCTTTCTTT.

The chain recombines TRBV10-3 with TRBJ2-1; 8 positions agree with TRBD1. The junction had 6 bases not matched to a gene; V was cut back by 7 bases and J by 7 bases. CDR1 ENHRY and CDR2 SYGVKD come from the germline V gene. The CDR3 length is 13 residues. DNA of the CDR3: TGTGCCATCACCTCGGACAGGGAGAATGAGCAGTTCTTC. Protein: CAITSDRENEQFF.

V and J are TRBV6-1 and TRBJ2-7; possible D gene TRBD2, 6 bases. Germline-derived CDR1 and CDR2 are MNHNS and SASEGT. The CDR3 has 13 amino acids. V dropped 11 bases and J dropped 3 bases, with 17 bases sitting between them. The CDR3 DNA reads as TGTGCCTGTAGGAGGGCCAAGGGCTACGAGCAGTACTTC. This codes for CACRRAKGYEQYF.

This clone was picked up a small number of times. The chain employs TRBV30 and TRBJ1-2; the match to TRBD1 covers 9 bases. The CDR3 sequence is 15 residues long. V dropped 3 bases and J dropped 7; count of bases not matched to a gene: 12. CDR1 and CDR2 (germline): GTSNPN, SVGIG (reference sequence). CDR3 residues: CAWSPDEQGAFGYTF. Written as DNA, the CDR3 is TGTGCCTGGAGCCCGGATGAACAGGGGGCATTTGGCTACACCTTC.

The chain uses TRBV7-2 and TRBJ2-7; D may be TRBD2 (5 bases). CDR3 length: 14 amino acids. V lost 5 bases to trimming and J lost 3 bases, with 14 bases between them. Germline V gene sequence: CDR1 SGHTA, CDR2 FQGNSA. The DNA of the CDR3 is TGTGCCAGCAGCCGGACTGTTTCGATCTACGAGCAGTACTTC. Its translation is CASSRTVSIYEQYF.

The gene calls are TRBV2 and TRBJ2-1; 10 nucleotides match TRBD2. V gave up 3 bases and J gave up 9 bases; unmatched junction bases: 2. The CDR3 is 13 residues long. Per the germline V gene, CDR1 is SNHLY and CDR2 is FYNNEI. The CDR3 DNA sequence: TGTGCCAGCAGTGATAGCGGGAGGACTGAGCAGTTCTTC. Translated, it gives CASSDSGRTEQFF.